A single TCR beta chain is shown here with its context. Its antigen remains unidentified. This sample includes further DNA sequences coding for the same CDR3. The table came from immunoSEQ multiplex PCR; TCRdb's copy has only in-frame clones and leaves some out. The table shows under 1 million clones, with around 93% occurring only once. It was CD45RO-negative cells, positively selected for CCR7, that made up naive CD8 cells, with terminally differentiated effector memory CD45RA+ cells excluded. The data originate from a study of shared clonotypes between healthy human individuals. General study points: Relative to memory subsets, naive subsets generally showed larger estimated richness.

The germline V and J ends were trimmed by 1 base and 0 bases, with 6 bases remaining between them. Germline CDR1 is SEHNR and CDR2 is FQNEAQ (reference sequence). This CDR3 is 14 amino acids long. The chain links TRBV7-9 to TRBJ2-5, with D unclear. The source material was naive CD8+ T cells sorted from blood. The origin of this receptor is a man aged 30 to 39 in good health. The CDR3 spells CASSLVGDQETQYF. For the CDR3, the DNA is TGTGCCAGCAGCTTAGTAGGAGACCAAGAGACCCAGTACTTC.